This passage covers 26 T cell receptor beta chains from one sample sequenced in a study of blood T cell repertoires in COVID-19. Clones were sequenced by immunoSEQ multiplex PCR, and TCRdb holds only the in-frame ones, with some missing. The sample comprises 140,000 to 150,000 clones, 60% to 85% of which are singletons, and roughly 15% rests with the top ten. The specimen was peripheral blood. The receptors were sampled from a man aged 45-60 years with acute or convalescent COVID-19.

J is TRBJ1-1 and V is TRBV3-1 (or the pseudogene TRBV3-2); maybe TRBD1 (5 bases). Trimming cost V 1 base and J 5 bases, with 20 bases left between them. Germline V gives CDR1 LGHDT, CDR2 YNNKEL (reference sequence). The CDR3 loop spans 17 amino acids. Written as DNA, the CDR3 is TGTGCCAGCAGCCAAGGTGGCGCAGGGTGGGGTTGGACTGAAGCTTTCTTT. Translating it yields CASSQGGAGWGWTEAFF.

V gene TRBV29-1 combines with J gene TRBJ2-2; TRBD1 is a possible D gene (5 bases). Germline V CDR1 and CDR2: SQVTM, ANQGSEA. The length of the CDR3 is 16 residues. The V end lost 1 base, the J end lost 0 bases, and 12 bases lay between the germline ends. This CDR3 is CSVEGSRGPNTGELFF. The CDR3 DNA reads TGCAGCGTTGAAGGTTCTAGGGGCCCGAACACCGGGGAGCTGTTTTTT.

The genes are TRBV24-1 and TRBJ1-2; 7 bases match TRBD1. This CDR3 contains 18 residues. Losses at the gene ends were 4 bases for V and 1 base for J; bases not matched to a gene: 14. Germline lookup yields CDR1 KGHDR and CDR2 SFDVKD. The CDR3 DNA follows: TGTGCCACCAGTGACCGATCCCCCTTGGGACAGATTAACTATGGCTACACCTTC. As protein: CATSDRSPLGQINYGYTF.

Only one count was recorded for this clone. The chain joins TRBV27 to TRBJ2-5, with 11 bases identical to TRBD2. Germline CDR1 reads MNHEY; CDR2 reads SMNVEV (reference sequence). Germline trimming cut 7 bases from V and 5 bases from J; bases unmatched to any gene: 12. This CDR3 spans 16 amino acids. For the CDR3, the DNA is TGTGCCAGCATGGAGCTAGCGGGGGGCCGGTGGGAGACCCAGTACTTC. Translated, it gives CASMELAGGRWETQYF.

This clone was recorded once. J is TRBJ2-1 and V is TRBV18; 9 bases agree with TRBD1. Germline V gene sequence: CDR1 KGHSH, CDR2 LQKENI. V lost 2 bases to trimming and J lost 4 bases; unmatched junction nucleotides: 3. This CDR3 region has 15 residues. The CDR3 here is CASSPSQGAYNEQFF. In DNA, the CDR3 is TGTGCCAGCTCACCATCACAGGGGGCTTACAATGAGCAGTTCTTC.

The gene calls are TRBV5-1 and TRBJ1-4; TRBD1 matches at 8 bases. Germline values: CDR1 SGHRS, CDR2 YFSETQ. The trim removed 2 bases at V and 8 bases at J, leaving 5 bases unmatched. The CDR3 has 14 amino acids. This chain's CDR3 is CASSLQGVGEKLFF. CDR3 nucleotides: TGCGCCAGCAGCTTACAGGGGGTCGGGGAAAAACTGTTTTTT.

In DNA form, the CDR3 reads TGTGCCAGCAGCTCCGGGACAGGGATCGATGGCTACACCTTC. Its translation: CASSSGTGIDGYTF. V is TRBV6-5 and J is TRBJ1-2, with 9 bases identical to TRBD1. The CDR3 totals 14 residues. J lost 6 bases, V lost 6 bases, and 8 bases had no gene match. Germline CDR1 reads MNHEY; CDR2 reads SVGAGI.

The chain employs TRBV3-1 (or the pseudogene TRBV3-2) and TRBJ1-1; the match to TRBD1 covers 9 bases. The CDR3 sequence is 12 residues long. Germline loops: CDR1 LGHDT, CDR2 YNNKEL (reference sequence). The V and J ends lost 8 bases and 12 bases, in that order; junction bases with no gene match: 10. The DNA of the CDR3 is TGTGCCAGCCAAGGTGGGACAGGGATACCTTTCTTT. Translation: CASQGGTGIPFF.

This clone has a single count. The chain links TRBV6-5 to TRBJ2-3; no firm D call. CDR3 length: 13 amino acids. CDR1 is MNHEY, CDR2 SVGAGI, per germline. Trimming took 5 bases from V and 0 from J, leaving 6 bases between them. The CDR3 region is CASSILSTDTQYF. CDR3 nucleotide sequence: TGTGCCAGCAGTATACTGAGCACAGATACGCAGTATTTT.

This clone was detected ten times or more. The chain joins TRBV19 to TRBJ2-3, with D possibly matching TRBD1 (7 bases). Germline lookup yields CDR1 LNHDA and CDR2 SQIVND (reference sequence). With 8 bases removed from V and 3 bases from J, the gap between germline ends came to 18 bases. This CDR3 is 15 amino acids long. Here the CDR3 reads CASGPEGARTDTQYF. The CDR3 coding sequence is TGTGCCAGTGGCCCGGAGGGGGCGAGGACAGATACGCAGTATTTT.

The rearrangement links TRBV7-2 to TRBJ2-5; 10 bases align to TRBD1. CDR3 length: 16 residues. The V segment lost 4 bases and the J segment 4 bases; nucleotides outside the gene matches: 9. Germline V gives CDR1 SGHTA, CDR2 FQGNSA. The CDR3 sequence: CASSWMTGGSGETQYF. CDR3 nucleotide sequence: TGTGCCAGCAGCTGGATGACAGGGGGCTCGGGAGAGACCCAGTACTTC.

CDR3: CATHGQGALDTEAFF. CDR3 nucleotide sequence: TGTGCCACCCACGGACAGGGGGCGCTGGACACTGAAGCTTTCTTT. The V and J genes are TRBV19 and TRBJ1-1, with 11 bases fitting TRBD1. The CDR3 consists of 15 residues. With V trimmed by 10 bases and J by 3 bases, 10 bases remained unmatched. The germline V gene has CDR1 LNHDA and CDR2 SQIVND (reference sequence).

The chain employs TRBV7-8 and TRBJ1-2; TRBD1 matches at 10 bases. Per germline, CDR1 SGHVS and CDR2 FQNEAQ. The J segment lost 8 bases and the V segment lost 1 base, leaving 10 bases of the junction unmatched. The CDR3 length is 16 residues. CDR3 in amino acids: CASSLVRLDRGLGYTF. The CDR3 DNA reads as TGTGCCAGCAGCTTAGTCCGGCTTGACAGGGGGCTCGGCTACACCTTC.

The J gene is TRBJ2-3, the V gene TRBV9, with 8 bases matching TRBD2. The CDR3 is made up of 15 amino acids. The ends lost 4 bases at V and 4 bases at J; junction bases unmatched: 8. Germline values: CDR1 SGDLS, CDR2 YYNGEE. CDR3 sequence: CASSHRGGQADTQYF. CDR3 coding DNA: TGTGCCAGCAGCCACCGCGGGGGGCAGGCAGATACGCAGTATTTT.

This rearrangement joins TRBV27 to TRBJ1-2; weak D call: TRBD1 (5 bases). This CDR3 has 13 amino acids. Germline loops: CDR1 MNHEY, CDR2 SMNVEV (reference sequence). Between the trimmed V and J ends, which lost 3 bases and 2 bases, there was a span of 7 bases. CDR3 residues: CASSFRANYGYTF. The CDR3 coding sequence is TGTGCCAGCAGTTTCAGGGCCAACTATGGCTACACCTTC.

This clone was seen a handful of times. The J gene is TRBJ2-3, the V gene TRBV5-6; perhaps TRBD1 as D (6 bases). Per the germline V gene, CDR1 is SGHDT and CDR2 is YYEEEE. Trimming took off 3 bases at V and 5 bases at J, with 16 bases between the two ends. CDR3 length: 15 residues. The CDR3 is CASSSLTGRIDTQYF. The DNA for the CDR3 is TGTGCCAGCAGCTCATTAACAGGGCGGATAGATACGCAGTATTTT.

V gene TRBV14 combines with J gene TRBJ1-1; TRBD1 is a possible D gene (5 bases). The CDR3 sequence is 15 residues long. V was shortened by 0 bases and J by 4 bases, with 12 bases between the two germline ends. Germline lookup yields CDR1 SGHDN and CDR2 FVKESK. The CDR3 coding sequence is TGTGCCAGCAGCCAAGATCTCGCGGGGGGCACTGAAGCTTTCTTT. Protein product: CASSQDLAGGTEAFF. Filled out from reference TRBV14 and TRBJ1-1, the complete variable domain reads EAGVTQFPSHSVIEKGQTVTLRCDPISGHDNLYWYRRVMGKEIKFLLHFVKESKQDESGMPNNRFLAERTGGTYSTLKVQPAELEDSGVYFCASSQDLAGGTEAFFGQGTRLTVV.

V usage is TRBV5-1 and J usage is TRBJ1-3; D may be TRBD1 (5 bases). The germline gives CDR1 SGHRS, CDR2 YFSETQ. Trimming cost V 4 bases and J 0 bases, with 8 bases left between them. The CDR3 loop spans 14 amino acids. The CDR3 loop is CASSQGSSGNTIYF. CDR3 bases: TGCGCCAGCAGCCAGGGTTCCTCTGGAAACACCATATATTTT.

This chain links TRBV5-5 with TRBJ1-1; tentatively, D is TRBD1 (5 bases). The CDR3 spans 13 residues. Germline V gene data show CDR1 as SGHKS and CDR2 as YYEKEE (reference sequence). Trimming cost V 0 bases and J 4 bases, with 7 bases left between them. The DNA for the CDR3 is TGTGCCAGCAGCTTGGGACAGTTCACTGAAGCTTTCTTT. This gives the protein CASSLGQFTEAFF.

The V call is TRBV4-1, the J call TRBJ1-1; 9 positions agree with TRBD1. In germline, CDR1 is MGHRA, CDR2 YSYEKL. This CDR3 contains 15 residues. Trimming at V came to 2 bases and at J to 4 bases, leaving 5 bases not matched to a gene. CDR3 amino acids: CASSQLRDRATEAFF. CDR3 DNA sequence: TGCGCCAGCAGCCAACTCCGGGACAGGGCCACTGAAGCTTTCTTT.

This chain connects TRBV12-3 or TRBV12-4 to TRBJ1-2; 10 nucleotides line up with TRBD1. This CDR3 spans 13 amino acids. Losses at the gene ends were 5 bases for V and 5 bases for J; bases not matched to a gene: 2. The CDR3 here is CASSQGQGYGYTF. The CDR3 DNA reads TGTGCCAGCAGTCAGGGACAGGGGTATGGCTACACCTTC.

The chain recombines TRBV30 with TRBJ1-3; no firm D call. Trimming pared 2 bases from V and 6 bases from J, leaving 14 bases between. Germline CDR1 is GTSNPN and CDR2 is SVGIG (reference sequence). The CDR3 is 14 amino acids. In DNA, the CDR3 is TGTGCCTGGAGTCCCGGTGGCAGCGTAAACACCATATATTTT. Translation gives CAWSPGGSVNTIYF.

The chain recombines TRBV7-8 with TRBJ2-7, with D perhaps TRBD2 (6 bases). This CDR3 comprises 16 residues. Per the germline V gene, CDR1 is SGHVS and CDR2 is FQNEAQ. V was trimmed by 5 bases and J by 0 bases, leaving 17 bases between them. CDR3 amino acids: CASSGASGYSSYEQYF. In DNA, the CDR3 is TGTGCCAGCAGCGGAGCAAGCGGGTATAGCTCCTACGAGCAGTACTTC. Full variable domain (missing parts from reference TRBV7-8 and TRBJ2-7): GAGVSQSPRYKVAKRGQDVALRCDPISGHVSLFWYQQALGQGPEFLTYFQNEAQLDKSGLPSDRFFAERPEGSVSTLKIQRTQQEDSAVYLCASSGASGYSSYEQYFGPGTRLTVT.

This clone was picked up many times. V usage is TRBV2 and J usage is TRBJ2-5; TRBD1 aligns across 8 bases. CDR3 length: 12 amino acids. Germline V gene lookup returns CDR1 SNHLY and CDR2 FYNNEI. After removal of 6 bases from V and 4 bases from J, the junction contained 1 base not matched to a gene. DNA of the CDR3: TGTGCCAGCAGAGACAGGGGAGAGACCCAGTACTTC. Amino acid sequence: CASRDRGETQYF. The full variable domain, completed using reference TRBV2 and TRBJ2-5, is EPEVTQTPSHQVTQMGQEVILRCVPISNHLYFYWYRQILGQKVEFLVSFYNNEISEKSEIFDDQFSVERPDGSNFTLKIRSTKLEDSAMYFCASRDRGETQYFGPGTRLLVL.

This chain uses TRBV14 with TRBJ2-3; 9 bases are shared with TRBD1. The trim removed 3 bases at V and 7 bases at J, leaving 17 bases unmatched. Germline assignment: CDR1 SGHDN and CDR2 FVKESK. This CDR3 contains 18 residues. In DNA form, the CDR3 reads TGTGCCAGCAGCCACCAGGACAGGGGCGGACTAGAGAGAAATACGCAGTATTTT. Its translation is CASSHQDRGGLERNTQYF.

The rearrangement joins TRBV19 to TRBJ1-5; D may be TRBD1 (5 bases). Germline-derived CDR1 and CDR2 are LNHDA and SQIVND (reference sequence). The CDR3 length is 15 residues. V was trimmed by 3 bases and J by 0 bases, leaving 9 bases between them. The DNA of the CDR3 is TGTGCCAGTAGTATCGCCAGGGATAGCAATCAGCCCCAGCATTTT. Translated, it gives CASSIARDSNQPQHF.